The 25 T cell receptor beta chains presented below share a single source sample, sequenced in a study of shared clonotypes between healthy human individuals. Here immunoSEQ multiplex PCR was the method, and the copy in TCRdb shows in-frame clones only, minus some. The table includes over 2,000,000 clones, around 93% detected once. Naive CD8 populations comprised CD45RO-negative cells positively selected for CCR7, excluding terminally differentiated effector memory CD45RA+ cells. The material sequenced was naive CD8+ T cells from PBMCs. The origin of the receptors is a man younger than 30 in good health. Some clones in this sample may be carry-over from other donors' samples.

The rearrangement links TRBV19 to TRBJ1-1, with unresolved D. The germline gives CDR1 LNHDA, CDR2 SQIVND (reference sequence). V was cut by 6 bases and J by 6 bases, with 17 bases left in between. CDR3 size: 14 residues. CDR3 nucleotide sequence: TGTGCCAGTAGCCCTCTTGGGCGCGGGGCTGAAGCTTTCTTT. Its protein is CASSPLGRGAEAFF.

The rearrangement uses TRBV19 and TRBJ2-1, with unresolved D. Germline V gives CDR1 LNHDA, CDR2 SQIVND (reference sequence). This CDR3 spans 12 amino acids. With 8 bases removed from V and 7 bases from J, the gap between germline ends came to 12 bases. The CDR3 DNA reads as TGTGCCAGTGGGATCGGTGCGAATGAGCAGTTCTTC. Its protein is CASGIGANEQFF.

The rearrangement links TRBV4-1 to TRBJ2-1; 10 bases line up with TRBD2. This CDR3 region has 16 residues. Trimming took 4 bases from V and 8 from J; bases not matched to a gene: 11. Germline V gene data show CDR1 as MGHRA and CDR2 as YSYEKL. The CDR3: CASSRPAASGSDEQFF. DNA of the CDR3: TGCGCCAGCAGCCGCCCGGCGGCTAGCGGGAGCGATGAGCAGTTCTTC.

This sequence joins TRBV4-3 and TRBJ2-1; TRBD2 aligns across 9 bases. Germline trimming cut 1 base from V and 0 bases from J; bases unmatched to any gene: 4. The CDR3 is 17 residues long. Germline V gene lookup returns CDR1 LGHNA and CDR2 YSLEER. DNA of the CDR3: TGCGCCAGCAGCCAAGGACTAGCGGACATCTCCTACAATGAGCAGTTCTTC. Encoded protein: CASSQGLADISYNEQFF.

The V and J genes are TRBV27 and TRBJ2-7; D gene uncertain. The germline gives CDR1 MNHEY, CDR2 SMNVEV (reference sequence). The CDR3 has 13 amino acids. With 5 bases removed from V and 3 bases from J, the gap between germline ends came to 11 bases. CDR3 nucleotides: TGTGCCAGCAGTATAACTGTTAACTACGAGCAGTACTTC. Protein product: CASSITVNYEQYF.

V and J are TRBV2 and TRBJ2-2; D may be TRBD2 (6 bases). V was trimmed by 6 bases and J by 1 base, leaving 15 bases between them. CDR1 and CDR2 from the germline V gene are SNHLY and FYNNEI. The CDR3 loop spans 16 amino acids. The CDR3 reads CASRPRDFLNTGELFF. The CDR3 nucleotides read TGTGCCAGCAGACCCCGGGACTTTTTGAACACCGGGGAGCTGTTTTTT.

The genes are TRBV27 and TRBJ2-1; the match to TRBD2 covers 7 bases. V was pared by 5 bases and J by 2 bases, with 9 bases of the junction left unmatched. CDR3 length: 16 residues. Germline V gives CDR1 MNHEY, CDR2 SMNVEV (reference sequence). The CDR3 nucleotides are TGTGCCAGCAGTAACCCCGGACTAGGAGCCTACAATGAGCAGTTCTTC. This sequence encodes CASSNPGLGAYNEQFF.

The chain employs TRBV29-1 and TRBJ1-1; TRBD1 matches 9 bases. Unmatched junction bases numbered 6, after V lost 6 bases and J lost 7 bases. The germline V gene encodes CDR1 SQVTM and CDR2 ANQGSEA. This CDR3 region has 12 residues. The chain's CDR3 is CSVTGTGYEAFF. CDR3 bases: TGCAGCGTCACCGGGACAGGGTATGAAGCTTTCTTT.

The chain is built from TRBV7-3 and TRBJ2-1; D is ambiguous. V lost 5 bases and J lost 2, with 10 bases in between. The CDR3 loop spans 14 amino acids. CDR1 SGHTA and CDR2 FQGTGA come from the germline V gene. CDR3 sequence: CASSPGGTYNEQFF. Written as DNA, the CDR3 is TGTGCCAGCAGCCCCGGCGGAACCTACAATGAGCAGTTCTTC.

The chain recombines TRBV28 with TRBJ2-5, with D perhaps TRBD2 (6 bases). The J call may be wrong; the DNA end is better matched by TRBJ2-7. Germline V gene sequence: CDR1 MDHEN, CDR2 SYDVKM. This CDR3 is built from 14 residues. CDR3 in amino acids: CASRISGRHSEQYF. The DNA for the CDR3 is TGTGCCAGCCGAATAAGCGGGCGGCACTCCGAGCAGTACTTC.

The V call is TRBV7-8, the J call TRBJ2-7; 8 nucleotides agree with TRBD1. Germline lookup yields CDR1 SGHVS and CDR2 FQNEAQ. CDR3 length: 18 residues. After removal of 5 bases from V and 0 bases from J, the junction contained 15 bases not matched to a gene. The CDR3 spells CASSRRLTGTGSSYEQYF. CDR3 in DNA: TGTGCCAGCAGCCGTAGGCTAACGGGGACAGGAAGCTCCTACGAGCAGTACTTC. Together with reference TRBV7-8 and TRBJ2-7, the CDR3 gives the full variable domain: GAGVSQSPRYKVAKRGQDVALRCDPISGHVSLFWYQQALGQGPEFLTYFQNEAQLDKSGLPSDRFFAERPEGSVSTLKIQRTQQEDSAVYLCASSRRLTGTGSSYEQYFGPGTRLTVT.

As to this clone: The identical CDR3 is also encoded by other nucleotide sequences in the sample. This chain joins TRBV27 and TRBJ2-7, with D perhaps given as TRBD1 or TRBD2 (5 bases each). CDR1 MNHEY and CDR2 SMNVEV come from the germline V gene (reference sequence). The CDR3 is 13 amino acids. V lost 2 bases, J lost 7 bases, and 12 bases lay in between. CDR3 residues: CASSLGGPLEQYF. The CDR3 nucleotides read TGTGCCAGCAGTTTAGGGGGACCCCTAGAGCAGTACTTC.

CDR3 amino acids: CASTMGVQSEQYF. The CDR3, as DNA: TGTGCCAGCACCATGGGGGTACAGTCCGAGCAGTACTTC. The genes are TRBV7-9 and TRBJ2-7; D is perhaps TRBD1 or TRBD2 (5 bases each). Trimming took off 7 bases at V and 6 bases at J, with 16 bases between the two ends. CDR3 length: 13 amino acids. Germline V gives CDR1 SEHNR, CDR2 FQNEAQ (reference sequence).

The CDR3 DNA reads as TGTGCCAGCGGACCGACTCCCCGGCCCTACGAGCAGTACTTC. It codes for CASGPTPRPYEQYF. The chain links TRBV28 to TRBJ2-7; the D is unclear. This CDR3 is 14 amino acids long. The V and J ends lost 8 bases and 2 bases respectively, with 16 bases between them. Germline V gene data show CDR1 as MDHEN and CDR2 as SYDVKM.

This clone has a single count. This CDR3 reads CASSSNGHGTPYYEQYF. CDR3 sequence (DNA): TGTGCCAGCAGCTCAAACGGGCACGGGACACCTTACTACGAGCAGTACTTC. The chain couples TRBV7-9 to TRBJ2-7; maybe TRBD1 (6 bases). Germline values: CDR1 SEHNR, CDR2 FQNEAQ (reference sequence). V was shortened by 4 bases and J by 3 bases, with 22 bases between the two germline ends. The CDR3 is 17 residues long.

The chain combines TRBV19 with TRBJ2-5; unclear D gene. V shed 2 bases and J shed 0 bases, with 7 bases lying between them. Germline CDR1 reads LNHDA; CDR2 reads SQIVND (reference sequence). This CDR3 has 14 amino acids. CDR3 region: CASSISRNQETQYF. The CDR3, as DNA: TGTGCCAGTAGTATAAGCCGGAACCAAGAGACCCAGTACTTC.

This chain joins TRBV27 and TRBJ2-1, with 10 positions matching TRBD2. Germline CDR1 MNHEY, CDR2 SMNVEV (reference sequence). This CDR3 comprises 15 residues. The ends lost 3 bases at V and 9 bases at J; junction bases unmatched: 8. The CDR3 spells CASSLASGREGEQFF. CDR3 nucleotide sequence: TGTGCCAGCAGTTTGGCTAGCGGGAGAGAGGGTGAGCAGTTCTTC.

V gene TRBV6-5 combines with J gene TRBJ2-2; 10 bases align to TRBD1. CDR1 MNHEY and CDR2 SVGAGI come from the germline V gene. The CDR3 is 16 residues long. Trimming at V came to 2 bases and at J to 5 bases, leaving 5 bases not matched to a gene. The CDR3 region has the DNA TGTGCCAGCAGTTACGACAGGGGGCGCCGAACCGGGGAGCTGTTTTTT. It translates to CASSYDRGRRTGELFF.

The V call is TRBV28, the J call TRBJ1-1, with TRBD1 matching 9 bases. The junction had 10 bases not matched to a gene; V was cut back by 2 bases and J by 6 bases. The CDR3 is 16 amino acids. The germline CDR1 and CDR2 sequences are MDHEN and SYDVKM. The CDR3 bases are TGTGCCAGCAGTTTAGGACGCGGGACAGGGCTACCTGAAGCTTTCTTT. This encodes CASSLGRGTGLPEAFF. The entire variable domain, with the rest obtained from reference TRBV28 and TRBJ1-1, is as follows: DVKVTQSSRYLVKRTGEKVFLECVQDMDHENMFWYRQDPGLGLRLIYFSYDVKMKEKGDIPEGYSVSREKKERFSLILESASTNQTSMYLCASSLGRGTGLPEAFFGQGTRLTVV.

The V gene is TRBV19, the J gene TRBJ2-1, with D uncertain. V lost 4 bases and J lost 6, with 7 bases in between. CDR3 length equals 12 residues. In germline, CDR1 is LNHDA, CDR2 SQIVND (reference sequence). CDR3 nucleotide sequence: TGTGCCAGTAGTACTTTCGGCAATGAGCAGTTCTTC. Encoded protein: CASSTFGNEQFF.

The chain combines TRBV9 with TRBJ2-1; D remains ambiguous. V gave up 0 bases and J gave up 5 bases, with 6 bases separating them. The CDR3 loop spans 13 amino acids. Germline assignment: CDR1 SGDLS and CDR2 YYNGEE. The CDR3 spells CASSVATHNEQFF. DNA of the CDR3: TGTGCCAGCAGCGTAGCTACCCACAATGAGCAGTTCTTC.

V and J are TRBV5-8 and TRBJ2-2, with D unclear. Germline lookup yields CDR1 SGHTS and CDR2 YDEGEE. Trimming cost V 0 bases and J 0 bases, with 18 bases left between them. CDR3 length: 19 residues. In DNA, the CDR3 is TGTGCCAGCAGCTTGGATGGGATAAACACCATCGCGAACACCGGGGAGCTGTTTTTT. Amino acid sequence: CASSLDGINTIANTGELFF.

This clone was seen a single time. Here the CDR3 DNA reads TGTGCCAGCAGTTTCGGACAGCTAGAGGGTTTGAGGGATTACGAGCAGTACTTC. Protein: CASSFGQLEGLRDYEQYF. This chain links TRBV27 with TRBJ2-7, with D tentatively TRBD1 (6 bases). The CDR3 consists of 18 residues. Germline loops: CDR1 MNHEY, CDR2 SMNVEV (reference sequence). Trimming left V 3 bases short and J 4 bases short, with 25 bases between.

The CDR3 here is CASSKGVSNQPQHF. Written as DNA, the CDR3 is TGTGCCAGTAGTAAGGGGGTTAGCAATCAGCCCCAGCATTTT. V is TRBV19 and J is TRBJ1-5, with D tentatively TRBD1 (6 bases). The V gene's germline CDR1 is LNHDA and CDR2 SQIVND (reference sequence). The CDR3 has 14 residues. Trimming removed 4 bases at V and 0 bases at J, with 7 bases between.

As regards this clone: Other DNA variants within this sample encode the same CDR3. The V call is TRBV9, the J call TRBJ2-1, with 10 bases identical to TRBD2. The CDR3 is 15 amino acids. Germline V lookup: CDR1 SGDLS, CDR2 YYNGEE. With 0 bases clipped from V and 6 bases from J, the junction kept 3 bases outside the gene matches. CDR3 sequence (DNA): TGTGCCAGCAGCGTAGGGTTAGCGGGAGGCAATGAGCAGTTCTTC. It is translated as CASSVGLAGGNEQFF.